These 5 T cell receptor beta chains came from one sample sequenced in a study of cytomegalovirus exposure and HLA in healthy donors. The primer mix had 60 Vbeta and 13 Jbeta primers. Clones were read by immunoSEQ multiplex PCR, and TCRdb kept only the in-frame ones, dropping some. There are around 130,000 clones in the sample; 70% to 80% occur only once, and 1.5% to 2.5% lies in the top ten. Sequenced material: PBMCs. The receptors stem from a man aged 18 to 29 in good health and CMV-seronegative.

This clone was seen just once. This chain links TRBV9 with TRBJ1-1; TRBD1 matches at 10 bases. Germline CDR1 and CDR2: SGDLS and YYNGEE. The V segment lost 0 bases and the J segment 7 bases; nucleotides outside the gene matches: 6. This CDR3 region has 15 residues. This CDR3 is CASSVAPGTGVEAFF. In DNA form, the CDR3 reads TGTGCCAGCAGCGTAGCCCCGGGGACAGGGGTTGAAGCTTTCTTT.

As DNA, the CDR3 is TGTGCCAGCAAGCTGTCTAGCGGGAGAGTGGGGAGAGATACGCAGTATTTT. Its protein product is CASKLSSGRVGRDTQYF. The chain carries TRBV7-2 and TRBJ2-3; 10 bases are shared with TRBD2. This CDR3 is built from 17 residues. Germline-derived CDR1 and CDR2 are SGHTA and FQGNSA. After removal of 7 bases from V and 5 bases from J, the junction contained 15 bases not matched to a gene.

For this clone: Other DNA sequences in the sample encode the same CDR3. V is TRBV7-6 and J is TRBJ2-1, with D possibly matching TRBD1 (5 bases). Germline CDR1 is SGHVS and CDR2 is FNYEAQ. The length of the CDR3 is 17 residues. Trimming removed 1 base at V and 4 bases at J, with 17 bases between. DNA of the CDR3: TGTGCCAGCAGCTTAGTGCGCCGGGCAGGGCGGTACAATGAGCAGTTCTTC. Residues: CASSLVRRAGRYNEQFF.

This clone was seen more than once but under ten times. One end of the junction does not line up with germline, which may come from a read error. The genes are TRBV7-7 and TRBJ2-1; TRBD1 agrees at 7 bases. Germline CDR1 is SSHAT and CDR2 is FNYEAQ (reference sequence). The CDR3 spans 13 residues. CDR3 in DNA: TGTGCTAGCAGCTTAACAGGGGACAATGAGCAGTTCTTC. It codes for CASSLTGDNEQFF.

This chain links TRBV5-5 with TRBJ1-4, with a tentative D call TRBD1 (6 bases). The ends were cut back, 4 bases at V and 0 bases at J, with 19 bases in the middle. Germline V gives CDR1 SGHKS, CDR2 YYEKEE (reference sequence). The CDR3 covers 18 residues. CDR3 nucleotides: TGTGCCAGCAGCCGGACAGAGCGGGGGGTTACAACTAATGAAAAACTGTTTTTT. It is translated as CASSRTERGVTTNEKLFF.